Listed here is a single T cell receptor beta chain. This entry is derived from a study of blood T cell repertoires in COVID-19. V lost 2 bases, J lost 6 bases, and 7 bases stayed unmatched. Germline assignment: CDR1 ENHRY and CDR2 SYGVKD. The CDR3 consists of 14 residues. TCRdb's copy holds only in-frame clones and misses some; the assay was immunoSEQ multiplex PCR. The table has 200,000 or so clones, roughly 90% seen once; the top ten hold 18%. The V and J genes are TRBV10-3 and TRBJ2-7; 7 positions match TRBD1. The source is a man aged 50 to 59 with COVID-19, enrolled during active disease. Sequencing was done on a sample of peripheral blood. The CDR3 DNA reads TGTGCCATCAGTGAGATAAAGGGGGCGGGCGAGCAGTACTTC. Translated, it gives CAISEIKGAGEQYF.